This is a list of T cell receptor beta chains from one sample in a study of blood T cell repertoires in COVID-19. Assay: immunoSEQ multiplex PCR; the TCRdb copy retains only in-frame clones and omits some. Among around 170,000 clones listed, about 80% were seen once. Sequencing was performed on PBMCs or T cells enriched from blood (not recorded which). These receptors originate from a man between 60 and 75 years old who had been exposed to COVID-19. The CDR3 runs from the conserved cysteine through the conserved F or W. D genes are given only for firm matches. Not every row has a clone size; where given, it reads once, few, many or a size class.

.	.	TRBJ2-7	TRBV5-1	15	TGCGCCAGCAGCCGGGAGTGGACTTCCACCTACGAGCAGTACTTC	CASSREWTSTYEQYF
medium-sized	.	TRBJ2-7	TRBV24-1	15	TGTGCCACCAGTGATTCCAGGATTTCACCCTACGAGCAGTACTTC	CATSDSRISPYEQYF
.	.	TRBJ2-6	TRBV29-1	17	TGCAGCTGCTGGGGGATTTTGAGCGGGCCTGGGGCCAACGTCCTGACTTTC	CSCWGILSGPGANVLTF
.	TRBD1	TRBJ2-5	TRBV24-1	14	TGTGCCACCAGTGATCCCGGGACAGGCGGGACCCAGTACTTC	CATSDPGTGGTQYF
.	TRBD1	TRBJ1-5	TRBV5-1	16	TGCGCCAGCAGCTTGGGGACAGGTTATAGCAATCAGCCCCAGCATTTT	CASSLGTGYSNQPQHF
.	TRBD1	TRBJ2-1	TRBV19	14	TGTGCCAGTAGGGGACAGCCCACCTACAATGAGCAGTTCTTC	CASRGQPTYNEQFF
.	TRBD2	TRBJ2-3	TRBV19	16	TGTGCCAGTAGCCTGCTAGCGGGAGCTGTCACAGATACGCAGTATTTT	CASSLLAGAVTDTQYF
.	.	TRBJ2-7	TRBV27	13	TGTGCCAGCAGCGACAGGCTAACTAACGAGCAGTACTTC	CASSDRLTNEQYF
.	TRBD2	TRBJ2-7	TRBV5-4	16	TGTGCCAGCAGATTAGGCGGGAGGGGTCCGGGCTACGAGCAGTACTTC	CASRLGGRGPGYEQYF
.	TRBD1	TRBJ1-5	TRBV11-2	15	TGTGCCAGCAGCTTAGATGGCCAGGGGGGCCAGCCCCAGCATTTT	CASSLDGQGGQPQHF
.	TRBD1	TRBJ1-2	TRBV6-5	14	TGTGCCAGCAGAGGACAGGGGAACCGGGGCGGCTACACCTTC	CASRGQGNRGGYTF
.	.	TRBJ2-7	TRBV5-1	13	TGCGCCAGCAGCTTGTTTGGACATCTCGAGCAGTACTTC	CASSLFGHLEQYF
once	.	TRBJ1-2	TRBV7-9	14	TGTGCCAGCAGCCGACAAGGCATCCCCTATGGCTACACCTTC	CASSRQGIPYGYTF
.	TRBD2	TRBJ2-7	TRBV14	14	TGTGCCAGCAGCCAAGGACTAGCGGGATACGAGCAGTACTTC	CASSQGLAGYEQYF
.	.	TRBJ2-5	TRBV24-1	13	TGTGCCACCCGTTCCAGGATTCAAGAGACCCAGTACTTC	CATRSRIQETQYF
.	.	TRBJ2-2	TRBV9	17	TGTGCCAGCAGCGTAGGAGGGTCCAGCCGTAGAACCGGGGAGCTGTTTTTT	CASSVGGSSRRTGELFF
.	.	TRBJ1-5	TRBV9	15	TGTGCCAGCAGCGTAGACGCAGGGTTAAATCAGCCCCAGCATTTT	CASSVDAGLNQPQHF
.	TRBD1	TRBJ2-1	TRBV19	15	TGTGCCATCTCACCTGACAGGGGCTCCTACAATGAGCAGTTCTTC	CAISPDRGSYNEQFF
.	.	TRBJ1-6	TRBV30	17	TGTGCCTGGAGTGTAATAGCCACGAGCTCCTATAATTCACCCCTCCACTTT	CAWSVIATSSYNSPLHF
.	.	TRBJ2-5	TRBV19	14	TGTGCCAGTAGTATAGCCAGGGGACAAGAGACCCAGTACTTC	CASSIARGQETQYF
once	.	TRBJ1-2	TRBV21-1	15	TGTGCCAGCAGCAAAGTTGACTTTACTAACTATGGCTACACCTTC	CASSKVDFTNYGYTF
.	TRBD2	TRBJ2-1	TRBV7-3	16	TGTGCCAGCAGCTCCCAGACTAGCGGGAGGTACAATGAGCAGTTCTTC	CASSSQTSGRYNEQFF
.	TRBD2	TRBJ2-3	TRBV19	15	TGTGCCAGCCGCGACCTAGCGGGAGCCACAGATACGCAGTATTTT	CASRDLAGATDTQYF
.	.	TRBJ1-4	TRBV28	15	TGTGCCAGCAGTTCCGTCATAAACAGGGATGAAAAACTGTTTTTT	CASSSVINRDEKLFF
few	TRBD1	TRBJ1-5	TRBV18	15	TGTGCCAGCTCACCAACCGGGACAGTTAATCAGCCCCAGCATTTT	CASSPTGTVNQPQHF
.	.	TRBJ2-1	TRBV19	13	TGTGCCAGTAGTTTCAGCTCCTACAATGAGCAGTTCTTC	CASSFSSYNEQFF
.	.	TRBJ1-6	TRBV9	14	TGTGCCAGCAGCGTCCGGGAAATAAATTCACCCCTCCACTTT	CASSVREINSPLHF
.	.	TRBJ2-2	TRBV12-3/TRBV12-4	13	TGTGCCAGCAGTGGACTCTACACCGGGGAGCTGTTTTTT	CASSGLYTGELFF
few	TRBD2	TRBJ2-1	TRBV27	15	TGTGCCAGCAGTTTTCGGACTAGCGGGAGAACTGAGCAGTTCTTC	CASSFRTSGRTEQFF
.	TRBD2	TRBJ2-7	TRBV4-1	18	TGCGCCAGCAGCCAAGGCTCCCCTAGCGGTAAAGGTTTCTACGAGCAGTACTTC	CASSQGSPSGKGFYEQYF
.	TRBD2	TRBJ2-1	TRBV7-2	16	TGTGCCAGCAGCTCAGAGGGACTAGCGGCAATCAATGAGCAGTTCTTC	CASSSEGLAAINEQFF
.	.	TRBJ1-5	TRBV19	13	TGTGCCAGTAGTCCGCGCCCGGGTCAGCCCCAGCATTTT	CASSPRPGQPQHF
.	.	TRBJ1-2	TRBV7-2	12	TGTGCCAGCAGCTTGAATGTCGGGGGCTACACCTTC	CASSLNVGGYTF
.	.	TRBJ1-5	TRBV15	13	TGTGCCACCAGCAGAGGCAGGGTTCAGCCCCAGCATTTT	CATSRGRVQPQHF
.	TRBD2	TRBJ2-1	TRBV11-2	14	TGTGCCAGCAGCCCGAGGACTAGTTTTACTGAGCAGTTCTTC	CASSPRTSFTEQFF
few	.	TRBJ1-1	TRBV29-1	12	TGCAGCGCCCGCGGGGGGCTCACTGAAGCTTTCTTT	CSARGGLTEAFF
.	TRBD2	TRBJ2-3	TRBV7-2	17	TGTGCCAGCAGCTTATCTCGGCTAGCGGGAGTCACAGATACGCAGTATTTT	CASSLSRLAGVTDTQYF
.	TRBD2	TRBJ2-7	TRBV3-1/TRBV3-2	16	TGTGCCAGCAGCCAAGGGCTAGCGGGAGGAACCTACGAGCAGTACTTC	CASSQGLAGGTYEQYF
few	TRBD1	TRBJ1-2	TRBV27	15	TGTGCCAGCAGTTCGGGACAGGGGGTTGGGTATGGCTACACCTTC	CASSSGQGVGYGYTF
.	.	TRBJ1-1	TRBV18	13	TGTGCCAGCTCCCCGACAGGCGGCACTGAAGCTTTCTTT	CASSPTGGTEAFF
once	TRBD1	TRBJ2-5	TRBV29-1	12	TGCAGCGTCCAGGGCAGGGGGGAGACCCAGTACTTC	CSVQGRGETQYF
.	TRBD1	TRBJ2-2	TRBV7-3	15	TGTGCCAGCAGAGAGACAGGGGGTGCTGGCGGGGAGCTGTTTTTT	CASRETGGAGGELFF
once	.	TRBJ2-1	TRBV2	13	TGTGCCAGCAGTGAACTCCTTAACAATGAGCAGTTCTTC	CASSELLNNEQFF
once	TRBD2	TRBJ2-1	TRBV27	17	TGTGCCAGCAGTTCCAGGACTAGCGCGAGCTCCTACAATGAGCAGTTCTTC	CASSSRTSASSYNEQFF
.	.	TRBJ1-3	TRBV7-2	13	TGTGCCAGCAGCCGGACAGATAGAAACACCATATATTTT	CASSRTDRNTIYF
.	.	TRBJ2-5	TRBV19	16	TGTGCCAGTAGTAGGGTGACAGCTGGACGCCAAGAGACCCAGTACTTC	CASSRVTAGRQETQYF
.	.	TRBJ2-1	TRBV5-1	17	TGCGCCAGCAGCTTCGAAATTAGGTTGCTGGAGTCCGATGAGCAGTTCTTC	CASSFEIRLLESDEQFF
.	TRBD1	TRBJ1-2	TRBV19	13	TGTGCCAGTAGTCGGACAGGGGAATATGGCTACACCTTC	CASSRTGEYGYTF
.	.	TRBJ2-7	TRBV5-4	13	TGTGCCAGCAGCTCGACAGCCCGGGACGAGCAGTACTTC	CASSSTARDEQYF
.	TRBD1	TRBJ1-5	TRBV10-3	14	TGTGCCATCAGTGTGGGGACAGGGGATCAGCCCCAGCATTTT	CAISVGTGDQPQHF
.	.	TRBJ2-2	TRBV28	15	TGTGCCAGCGGACTGGGCGGTGCACGAACCGGGGAGCTGTTTTTT	CASGLGGARTGELFF